This section outlines one T cell receptor (beta chain) sequence together with its context. CDR3 size: 13 residues. Losses at the gene ends were 5 bases for V and 3 bases for J; bases not matched to a gene: 2. The germline gives CDR1 SGHTS, CDR2 YDEGEE. This sample is drawn from a study of T cell repertoires in ileal Crohn's disease. Method: immunoSEQ multiplex PCR; TCRdb's copy keeps in-frame clones and lacks some. Of 15,000 to 20,000 clones in the sample, roughly 70% were seen once. This TCR was recovered from an adult with Crohn's disease. Sequenced: ileal tissue. This chain uses TRBV5-8 with TRBJ1-1, with TRBD1 identical over 9 bases. The CDR3 DNA follows: TGTGCCAGCAGACAGGGGGCGGACACTGAAGCTTTCTTT. This sequence encodes CASRQGADTEAFF.